The clone carrying this T cell receptor beta chain has just one count. The data are from a study of blood T cell repertoires in COVID-19. Trimming removed 5 bases from V and 3 bases from J; junction bases left unmatched: 5. CDR1 and CDR2 from the germline V gene are SEHNR and FQNEAQ (reference sequence). This CDR3 has 14 amino acids. Clones were read by immunoSEQ multiplex PCR, and TCRdb kept only the in-frame ones, dropping some. The data show approximately 210,000 clones, about 86% seen once. The rearrangement links TRBV7-9 to TRBJ1-2; TRBD1 agrees at 8 bases. The TCR comes from a man aged 50-59 years with active or convalescent COVID-19. The material sequenced was peripheral blood. CDR3 amino acids: CASSRTTGDYGYTF. Written as DNA, the CDR3 is TGTGCCAGCAGCCGAACGACAGGGGACTATGGCTACACCTTC.